Below are 23 T cell receptor beta chains sequenced from a single sample in a study of shared clonotypes between healthy human individuals. Clones were read by immunoSEQ multiplex PCR, and TCRdb kept only the in-frame ones, dropping some. The sample has over 300,000 clones; roughly 87% are singletons. Sequencing was done on a sample of memory CD8+ T cells sorted from blood. Documented subset: CD45RO+ cells pooled with CCR7-negative TemRA cells. All receptors come from a man between 18 and 35 years old in good health.

This clone has a single count. The rearrangement links TRBV28 to TRBJ2-7; D is unclear. CDR3 size: 11 residues. Germline V gene data show CDR1 as MDHEN and CDR2 as SYDVKM. Trimming removed 10 bases from V and 3 bases from J, with 10 bases in between. CDR3 region: CATGEHYEQYF. The CDR3 coding sequence is TGTGCCACAGGCGAGCACTACGAGCAGTACTTC.

The chain joins TRBV2 to TRBJ1-4; 8 bases are shared with TRBD1. The CDR3 runs to 22 residues. Germline V gives CDR1 SNHLY, CDR2 FYNNEI. V was clipped by 8 bases and J by 0 bases; unmatched bases: 26. The CDR3 DNA reads as TGTGCCAGCGGTCACTTCAATACAAAGGGGACAGGATATACTGCAACTAATGAAAAACTGTTTTTT. Encoded protein: CASGHFNTKGTGYTATNEKLFF.

V usage is TRBV25-1 and J usage is TRBJ2-7; no clear D gene. The germline CDR1 and CDR2 sequences are MGHDK and SYGVNS. The V end lost 3 bases, the J end lost 2 bases, and 8 bases lay between the germline ends. The CDR3 sequence is 13 residues long. CDR3 amino acids: CASSDSAAYEQYF. The CDR3, as DNA: TGTGCCAGCAGTGACTCGGCAGCCTACGAGCAGTACTTC.

This clone appeared a single time. This chain connects TRBV4-1 to TRBJ2-1; 12 bases fit TRBD2. The CDR3 consists of 17 residues. J was trimmed by 7 bases and V by 2 bases; bases with no gene match: 9. Germline values: CDR1 MGHRA, CDR2 YSYEKL. CDR3 nucleotide sequence: TGCGCCAGCAGCCAAAACTTTGGACTAGCGGGACTAAATGAGCAGTTCTTC. Translation gives CASSQNFGLAGLNEQFF.

The chain uses TRBV15 and TRBJ2-5; no reliable D call. The CDR3 is made up of 14 amino acids. Trimming stripped 0 bases from V and 5 bases from J, with 10 bases between. The V gene's germline CDR1 is LNHNV and CDR2 YYDKDF (reference sequence). The CDR3 sequence: CATSRDQVGETQYF. The CDR3 DNA follows: TGTGCCACCAGCAGAGATCAAGTGGGCGAGACCCAGTACTTC.

The J gene is TRBJ2-7, the V gene TRBV13; the D call may be TRBD1 or TRBD2 (5 bases each). CDR3 size: 17 residues. Looked up from germline, CDR1 is PRHDT and CDR2 is FYEKMQ (reference sequence). Trimming stripped 1 base from V and 0 bases from J, with 16 bases between. The CDR3 DNA sequence: TGTGCCAGCAGCTTAGCCCTGGGGACGGTGAGCTCCTACGAGCAGTACTTC. It translates to CASSLALGTVSSYEQYF.

Regarding this clone: The same CDR3 is also encoded by other DNA sequences in this sample. The J gene is TRBJ2-5, the V gene TRBV5-6; D gene ambiguous. The V end was cut by 2 bases, the J end by 5 bases, with 4 bases between. The CDR3 sequence is 11 residues long. Germline V gene sequence: CDR1 SGHDT, CDR2 YYEEEE. In DNA form, the CDR3 reads TGTGCCAGCAGCTTAAGGGAGACCCAGTACTTC. It specifies CASSLRETQYF.

The V call is TRBV7-2, the J call TRBJ2-1; weak D call: TRBD1 (6 bases). Germline loops: CDR1 SGHTA, CDR2 FQGNSA. There are 15 residues in the CDR3. V lost 0 bases, J lost 4 bases, and 10 bases lay in between. CDR3 sequence: CASSLAAQGYNEQFF. The CDR3, as DNA: TGTGCCAGCAGCTTAGCAGCCCAGGGGTACAATGAGCAGTTCTTC.

Details on this clone: Distinct nucleotide sequences in the sample also encode this CDR3. V gene TRBV5-1 combines with J gene TRBJ1-1; no reliable D call. Germline V CDR1 and CDR2: SGHRS, YFSETQ. The CDR3 spans 11 residues. V shed 2 bases and J shed 6 bases, with 5 bases lying between them. CDR3 sequence: CASSFGPEAFF. The CDR3 DNA reads TGCGCCAGCAGCTTTGGACCTGAAGCTTTCTTT.

This sequence joins TRBV28 and TRBJ1-1; D is ambiguous. Germline CDR1 reads MDHEN; CDR2 reads SYDVKM. This CDR3 is 12 amino acids long. Trimming took off 5 bases at V and 8 bases at J, with 12 bases between the two ends. The CDR3: CASSPSSLEAFF. The CDR3 coding sequence is TGTGCCAGCAGTCCCTCCTCGTTAGAAGCTTTCTTT. Variable domain in full (rest from reference TRBV28 and TRBJ1-1): DVKVTQSSRYLVKRTGEKVFLECVQDMDHENMFWYRQDPGLGLRLIYFSYDVKMKEKGDIPEGYSVSREKKERFSLILESASTNQTSMYLCASSPSSLEAFFGQGTRLTVV.

V gene TRBV5-6 combines with J gene TRBJ2-7; D is perhaps TRBD2 (6 bases). Germline V CDR1 and CDR2: SGHDT, YYEEEE. This CDR3 spans 14 amino acids. V lost 3 bases and J lost 6, with 16 bases in between. The CDR3 bases are TGTGCCAGCAGCTGGAGGAGGGGAAGAGGCGAGCAGTACTTC. This encodes CASSWRRGRGEQYF.

Only one count was recorded for this clone. The chain has TRBV14 and TRBJ2-7; 7 nucleotides align to TRBD1. Losses at the gene ends were 4 bases for V and 4 bases for J; bases not matched to a gene: 7. Germline V gene data show CDR1 as SGHDN and CDR2 as FVKESK. The CDR3 extends over 14 amino acids. DNA for the CDR3: TGTGCCAGCAGCCCTCTGACAGGGCTGTACGAGCAGTACTTC. Translation: CASSPLTGLYEQYF. The full variable domain, with the rest looked up from reference TRBV14 and TRBJ2-7, is EAGVTQFPSHSVIEKGQTVTLRCDPISGHDNLYWYRRVMGKEIKFLLHFVKESKQDESGMPNNRFLAERTGGTYSTLKVQPAELEDSGVYFCASSPLTGLYEQYFGPGTRLTVT.

Regarding this clone: The same CDR3 is also encoded by other DNA sequences in this sample. The chain joins TRBV7-9 to TRBJ2-5; 9 nucleotides line up with TRBD1. The CDR3 has 16 residues. Trimming cost V 5 bases and J 2 bases; bases outside gene matches: 9. CDR1 and CDR2 from the germline V gene are SEHNR and FQNEAQ (reference sequence). The CDR3 protein is CASSPRQGGLQETQYF. DNA of the CDR3: TGTGCCAGCAGCCCCCGACAGGGGGGACTTCAAGAGACCCAGTACTTC.

The V and J genes are TRBV4-3 and TRBJ2-7; D gene ambiguous. V gave up 4 bases and J gave up 3 bases, with 10 bases separating them. In germline, CDR1 is LGHNA, CDR2 YSLEER. This CDR3 contains 13 residues. Here the CDR3 reads CASSPNRGYEQYF. CDR3 DNA: TGCGCCAGCAGCCCAAATCGAGGCTACGAGCAGTACTTC.

This chain connects TRBV4-1 to TRBJ1-2; D gene ambiguous. This CDR3 has 15 residues. Trimming took 1 base from V and 5 from J, leaving 14 bases between them. Germline CDR1 MGHRA, CDR2 YSYEKL. The CDR3, as DNA: TGCGCCAGCAGCCAAGTCCCGGGAACGGGGTATGGCTACACCTTC. It yields the protein CASSQVPGTGYGYTF.

V and J are TRBV9 and TRBJ2-2; TRBD2 matches at 9 bases. The CDR3 contains 16 residues. Germline V gives CDR1 SGDLS, CDR2 YYNGEE. With V trimmed by 1 base and J by 4 bases, 5 bases remained unmatched. CDR3 sequence reads: CASSVWVSGGTGELFF. CDR3 nucleotide sequence: TGTGCCAGCAGCGTATGGGTTAGCGGGGGCACCGGGGAGCTGTTTTTT.

The CDR3 nucleotides read TGTGCCTGGAGTTACCCGGGACATAGGGCGCAAGAGCAGTACTTC. It translates to CAWSYPGHRAQEQYF. The chain couples TRBV30 to TRBJ2-7, with a weak D call TRBD1 (6 bases). The CDR3 is 15 residues long. Germline lookup yields CDR1 GTSNPN and CDR2 SVGIG (reference sequence). V was shortened by 2 bases and J by 7 bases, with 21 bases between the two germline ends.

The chain joins TRBV5-6 to TRBJ2-7, with 7 bases fitting TRBD1. The junction had 6 bases not matched to a gene; V was cut back by 3 bases and J by 3 bases. This CDR3 has 14 amino acids. Germline CDR1 and CDR2: SGHDT and YYEEEE. The DNA of the CDR3 is TGTGCCAGCAGCTCCGGACAGGTTTACTACGAGCAGTACTTC. As protein: CASSSGQVYYEQYF. Combining the CDR3 with reference TRBV5-6 and TRBJ2-7 gives the whole variable domain DAGVTQSPTHLIKTRGQQVTLRCSPKSGHDTVSWYQQALGQGPQFIFQYYEEEERQRGNFPDRFSGHQFPNYSSELNVNALLLGDSALYLCASSSGQVYYEQYFGPGTRLTVT.

V and J are TRBV6-6 and TRBJ1-5; no reliable D call. Germline CDR1 and CDR2: MNHNY and SVGAGI (reference sequence). Deletions cut 2 bases from V and 9 bases from J, with 17 bases between. This CDR3 contains 15 residues. CDR3 DNA sequence: TGTGCCAGCAGTTACCGCGGACTTTCTAGAGGGCCCCAGCATTTT. The encoded protein is CASSYRGLSRGPQHF.

The V call is TRBV6-5, the J call TRBJ1-6, with unresolved D. The V end lost 6 bases, the J end lost 8 bases, and 17 bases lay between the germline ends. This CDR3 is 15 amino acids long. The germline V gene encodes CDR1 MNHEY and CDR2 SVGAGI. The CDR3 spells CASRPQLVDYSPLHF. CDR3 sequence (DNA): TGTGCCAGCAGACCCCAGCTTGTTGATTATTCACCCCTCCACTTT.

The V and J genes are TRBV7-6 and TRBJ2-7, with 10 bases aligning to TRBD1. Germline lookup yields CDR1 SGHVS and CDR2 FNYEAQ. The CDR3 spans 15 residues. The V segment lost 4 bases and the J segment 3 bases; nucleotides outside the gene matches: 6. CDR3 region: CASSSGQGFGYEQYF. As DNA, the CDR3 is TGTGCCAGCAGCTCGGGACAGGGGTTCGGCTACGAGCAGTACTTC.

By sample share, this clone is medium-sized. This chain joins TRBV27 and TRBJ2-7; D is perhaps TRBD1 or TRBD2 (5 bases each). Trimming pared 5 bases from V and 5 bases from J, leaving 13 bases between. The CDR3 runs 13 residues. Germline V gene sequence: CDR1 MNHEY, CDR2 SMNVEV (reference sequence). This CDR3 reads CASSGGGLHEQYF. The CDR3 DNA is TGTGCCAGCAGTGGTGGGGGTCTCCACGAGCAGTACTTC.

The rearrangement joins TRBV28 to TRBJ2-4; 8 nucleotides align to TRBD2. CDR1 and CDR2 (germline): MDHEN, SYDVKM. This CDR3 spans 17 amino acids. Trimming at V came to 4 bases and at J to 7 bases, leaving 15 bases not matched to a gene. CDR3 amino acids: CASSWISGEPGGNIQYF. In nucleotides, the CDR3 is TGTGCCAGCAGTTGGATTAGCGGGGAACCCGGGGGGAACATTCAGTACTTC.